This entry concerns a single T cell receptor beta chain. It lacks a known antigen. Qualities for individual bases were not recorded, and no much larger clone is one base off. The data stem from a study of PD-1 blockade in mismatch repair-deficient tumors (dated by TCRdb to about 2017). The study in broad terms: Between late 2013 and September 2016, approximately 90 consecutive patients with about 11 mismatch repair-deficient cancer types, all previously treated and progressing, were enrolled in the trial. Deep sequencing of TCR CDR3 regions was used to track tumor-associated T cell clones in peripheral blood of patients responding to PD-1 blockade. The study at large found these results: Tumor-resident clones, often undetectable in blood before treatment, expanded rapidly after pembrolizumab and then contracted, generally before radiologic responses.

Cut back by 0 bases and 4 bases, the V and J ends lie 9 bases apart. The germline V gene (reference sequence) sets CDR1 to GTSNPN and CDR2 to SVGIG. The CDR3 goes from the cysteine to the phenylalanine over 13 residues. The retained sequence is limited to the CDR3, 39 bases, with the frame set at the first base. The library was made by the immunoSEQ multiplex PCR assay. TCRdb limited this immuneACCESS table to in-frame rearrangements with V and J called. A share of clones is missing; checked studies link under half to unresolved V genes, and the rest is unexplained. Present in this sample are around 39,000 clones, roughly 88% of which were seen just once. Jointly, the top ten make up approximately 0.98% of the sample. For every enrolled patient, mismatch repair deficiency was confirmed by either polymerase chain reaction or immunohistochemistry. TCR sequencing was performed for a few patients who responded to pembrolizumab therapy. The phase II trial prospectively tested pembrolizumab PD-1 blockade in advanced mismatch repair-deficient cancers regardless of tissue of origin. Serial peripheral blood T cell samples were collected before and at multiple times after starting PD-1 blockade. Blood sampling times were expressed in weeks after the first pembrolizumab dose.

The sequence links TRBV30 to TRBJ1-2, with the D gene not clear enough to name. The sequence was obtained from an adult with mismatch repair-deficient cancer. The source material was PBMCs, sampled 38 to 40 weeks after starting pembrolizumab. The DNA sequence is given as TGTGCCTGGAGTGTTGAGGCCAGCTATGGCTACACCTTC. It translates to CAWSVEASYGYTF. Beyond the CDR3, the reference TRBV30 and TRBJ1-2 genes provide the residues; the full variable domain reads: SQTIHQWPATLVQPVGSPLSLECTVEGTSNPNLYWYRQAAGRGLQLLFYSVGIGQISSEVPQNLSASRPQDRQFILSSKKLLLSDSGFYLCAWSVEASYGYTFGSGTRLTVV.